One and the same sample provided the 18 T cell receptor beta chains below, sequenced in a study of blood T cell repertoires in COVID-19. Sequenced by immunoSEQ multiplex PCR; TCRdb stores in-frame clones only, minus some. The sample gives 170,000 or so clones, 70% to 80% of which show up once; approximately 15% is in the top ten. Sequences were obtained from PBMCs or T cells enriched from blood (not recorded which). The receptors come from a woman in her forties or fifties who had recovered from COVID-19.

This clone showed up just a few times. V usage is TRBV14 and J usage is TRBJ2-4, with D possibly matching TRBD2 (6 bases). CDR1 SGHDN and CDR2 FVKESK come from the germline V gene. The CDR3 extends over 15 amino acids. V shed 1 base and J shed 7 bases, with 14 bases lying between them. For the CDR3, the DNA is TGTGCCAGCAGCCAAGCGGGAGTTGGTGGTAACATTCAGTACTTC. It codes for CASSQAGVGGNIQYF.

The J gene is TRBJ1-1, the V gene TRBV27; 9 bases map to TRBD1. Germline V lookup: CDR1 MNHEY, CDR2 SMNVEV (reference sequence). The CDR3 is 14 amino acids. V lost 7 bases to trimming and J lost 5 bases; unmatched junction nucleotides: 8. CDR3 amino acids: CASTKQGAGTEAFF. CDR3 nucleotides: TGTGCCAGCACAAAACAGGGGGCGGGTACTGAAGCTTTCTTT.

The chain combines TRBV28 with TRBJ2-3; 8 bases agree with TRBD2. V was pared by 2 bases and J by 3 bases, with 1 base of the junction left unmatched. The germline CDR1 and CDR2 sequences are MDHEN and SYDVKM. This CDR3 contains 14 residues. CDR3 sequence: CASSLIAGTDTQYF. In DNA, the CDR3 is TGTGCCAGCAGTTTAATAGCGGGGACAGATACGCAGTATTTT.

The chain carries TRBV19 and TRBJ2-3, with 9 bases fitting TRBD1. Germline V CDR1 and CDR2: LNHDA, SQIVND (reference sequence). There are 14 residues in the CDR3. Unmatched junction bases numbered 2, after V lost 6 bases and J lost 1 base. The CDR3 nucleotides read TGTGCCAGTAGGGACAGGGGTCGCACAGATACGCAGTATTTT. It is translated as CASRDRGRTDTQYF.

The V gene is TRBV11-2, the J gene TRBJ2-7; D is possibly TRBD2 (5 bases). This CDR3 contains 14 residues. Germline CDR1 reads SGHAT; CDR2 reads FQNNGV. Trimming took off 5 bases at V and 7 bases at J, with 18 bases between the two ends. CDR3 region: CASSHGLPSGEQYF. As DNA, the CDR3 is TGTGCCAGCAGCCACGGGTTGCCCTCGGGAGAGCAGTACTTC.

This chain uses TRBV30 with TRBJ1-2; D ambiguous. CDR1 is GTSNPN, CDR2 SVGIG, per germline (reference sequence). V lost 2 bases to trimming and J lost 3 bases, with 10 bases between them. CDR3 length: 13 residues. The CDR3 reads CAWSPGWDYGYTF. The DNA of the CDR3 is TGTGCCTGGAGTCCGGGGTGGGACTATGGCTACACCTTC.

This clone has more than one count but fewer than ten. One end of the junction is discordant with germline, which a read error may explain. This chain links TRBV28 with TRBJ2-7; 10 bases agree with TRBD2. This CDR3 spans 12 amino acids. The V gene's germline CDR1 is MDHEN and CDR2 SYDVKM. CDR3 sequence: CASSLYLAGVHF. CDR3 DNA: TGTGCCAGCAGTTTATACCTAGCGGGAGTGCACTTC.

This chain uses TRBV5-1 with TRBJ2-2; 10 positions agree with TRBD1. The CDR3 runs 15 residues. V lost 2 bases and J lost 6; bases outside the gene matches: 4. Germline V lookup: CDR1 SGHRS, CDR2 YFSETQ. The CDR3 spells CASSFGQGGAGELFF. The CDR3, as DNA: TGCGCCAGCAGCTTCGGACAGGGGGGCGCCGGGGAGCTGTTTTTT. Using reference TRBV5-1 and TRBJ2-2 for the parts outside the CDR3, the full variable domain is KAGVTQTPRYLIKTRGQQVTLSCSPISGHRSVSWYQQTPGQGLQFLFEYFSETQRNKGNFPGRFSGRQFSNSRSEMNVSTLELGDSALYLCASSFGQGGAGELFFGEGSRLTVL.

V gene TRBV18 combines with J gene TRBJ1-2, with D unresolved. Per germline, CDR1 KGHSH and CDR2 LQKENI. The CDR3 spans 14 residues. Trimming shortened V by 3 bases and J by 5 bases, and 13 bases separated the two germline ends. The chain's CDR3 is CASSPLREGYGYTF. The CDR3 DNA sequence: TGTGCCAGCTCACCGTTGAGGGAGGGTTATGGCTACACCTTC.

The V call is TRBV28, the J call TRBJ1-5, with TRBD1 identical over 8 bases. This CDR3 has 12 residues. V was clipped by 11 bases and J by 5 bases; unmatched bases: 5. The germline CDR1 and CDR2 sequences are MDHEN and SYDVKM. In DNA, the CDR3 is TGTGCCGGTGGACAGGGCTATCAGCCCCAGCATTTT. This encodes CAGGQGYQPQHF.

J is TRBJ2-1 and V is TRBV10-1; 12 nucleotides line up with TRBD2. Germline V gene sequence: CDR1 WNHNN, CDR2 SYGVQD (reference sequence). The J segment lost 6 bases and the V segment lost 4 bases, leaving 4 bases of the junction unmatched. CDR3 size: 15 residues. CDR3 DNA sequence: TGCGCCAGCAGTGGACTAGCGGGAGAGGTCAATGAGCAGTTCTTC. Its protein product is CASSGLAGEVNEQFF.

The chain combines TRBV5-1 with TRBJ1-2, with D perhaps TRBD1 (6 bases). CDR1 and CDR2 (germline): SGHRS, YFSETQ. The length of the CDR3 is 13 residues. The V and J ends lost 0 bases and 8 bases respectively, with 11 bases between them. The CDR3 loop is CASSLGSGGGYTF. For the CDR3, the DNA is TGCGCCAGCAGCTTGGGATCGGGGGGCGGCTACACCTTC.

V usage is TRBV5-5 and J usage is TRBJ1-2, with 9 bases aligning to TRBD1. The CDR3 has 14 residues. V lost 4 bases, J lost 3 bases, and 4 bases stayed unmatched. The germline V gene has CDR1 SGHKS and CDR2 YYEKEE (reference sequence). CDR3: CASSRQGDDYGYTF. The CDR3 DNA sequence: TGTGCCAGCAGCCGACAGGGGGATGACTATGGCTACACCTTC.

The CDR3 here is CASGSGVTVFTGELFF. In DNA form, the CDR3 reads TGTGCCAGCGGCTCAGGGGTGACAGTTTTCACCGGGGAGCTGTTTTTT. This rearrangement joins TRBV5-8 to TRBJ2-2, with D possibly TRBD1 on 6 matching bases. The CDR3 covers 16 residues. CDR1 SGHTS and CDR2 YDEGEE come from the germline V gene. The V gene lost 7 bases and the J gene lost 4 bases, with 20 bases spanning the gap. The full variable domain, completed using reference TRBV5-8 and TRBJ2-2, is EAGVTQSPTHLIKTRGQQATLRCSPISGHTSVYWYQQALGLGLQFLLWYDEGEERNRGNFPPRFSGRQFPNYSSELNVNALELEDSALYLCASGSGVTVFTGELFFGEGSRLTVL.

The chain joins TRBV5-1 to TRBJ2-7, with D maybe TRBD1 (5 bases). V lost 3 bases and J 5 bases, leaving 15 bases between the germline ends. Germline V gives CDR1 SGHRS, CDR2 YFSETQ. This CDR3 region has 14 residues. CDR3 in DNA: TGCGCCAGCAGCTACCAGGGTATTCGCGACGAGCAGTACTTC. It translates to CASSYQGIRDEQYF.

This clone was observed a single time. J is TRBJ2-3 and V is TRBV14; 8 bases align to TRBD1. Per the germline V gene, CDR1 is SGHDN and CDR2 is FVKESK. The CDR3 extends over 17 amino acids. V was pared by 4 bases and J by 4 bases, with 13 bases of the junction left unmatched. This chain's CDR3 is CASSRGSGTGHSDTQYF. In nucleotides, the CDR3 is TGTGCCAGCAGCCGAGGATCCGGGACAGGACATTCAGATACGCAGTATTTT. Using reference TRBV14 and TRBJ2-3 for the parts outside the CDR3, the full variable domain is EAGVTQFPSHSVIEKGQTVTLRCDPISGHDNLYWYRRVMGKEIKFLLHFVKESKQDESGMPNNRFLAERTGGTYSTLKVQPAELEDSGVYFCASSRGSGTGHSDTQYFGPGTRLTVL.

The chain combines TRBV28 with TRBJ1-1; D is ambiguous. Trimming removed 5 bases at V and 7 bases at J, with 8 bases between. The CDR3 consists of 11 residues. Germline V gives CDR1 MDHEN, CDR2 SYDVKM. The CDR3 nucleotides read TGTGCCAGCAGTCCCCGGGGTGAAGCTTTCTTT. Translated, it gives CASSPRGEAFF.

This chain joins TRBV4-1 and TRBJ2-7, with 11 bases fitting TRBD2. V gave up 3 bases and J gave up 3 bases; unmatched junction bases: 13. Germline-derived CDR1 and CDR2 are MGHRA and YSYEKL. The CDR3 consists of 18 residues. The DNA of the CDR3 is TGCGCCAGCAGCCACGGGACTAGCGGAGCGCTCAATCTCTACGAGCAGTACTTC. It specifies CASSHGTSGALNLYEQYF.